The sequence of this T cell receptor (beta chain) was determined in a study of cytomegalovirus exposure and HLA in healthy donors. The ends were cut back, 5 bases at V and 4 bases at J, with 9 bases in the middle. Looked up from germline, CDR1 is MNHNS and CDR2 is SASEGT. The CDR3 consists of 12 residues. Only in-frame clones appear in the TCRdb table, and some are missing; sequencing was by immunoSEQ multiplex PCR. The sample lists 150,000 to 200,000 clones, about 82% seen once, with about 2.3% in the top ten. The receptor was derived from a man aged 25-45 years in good health and CMV-seropositive. Sequenced sample: PBMCs. The chain joins TRBV6-1 to TRBJ2-7; D may be TRBD1 (6 bases). CDR3 protein: CASSKQGYEQYF. CDR3 sequence (DNA): TGTGCCAGCAGTAAGCAGGGGTACGAGCAGTACTTC.